The 13 T cell receptor beta chains given below trace back to one sample, sequenced in a study of PD-L1 blockade in urothelial cancer. Assay: immunoSEQ multiplex PCR; the TCRdb copy retains only in-frame clones and omits some. The sample consists of some 41,000 clones, about 91% of them appearing once. The sample consisted of PBMCs, taken around atezolizumab (anti-PD-L1) treatment. The source is a man older than 75 with urothelial cancer.

The chain employs TRBV27 and TRBJ1-5, with 7 bases aligning to TRBD1. Germline V gene sequence: CDR1 MNHEY, CDR2 SMNVEV (reference sequence). The length of the CDR3 is 14 residues. V lost 5 bases, J lost 7 bases, and 8 bases stayed unmatched. This chain's CDR3 is CASSRTGVGQPQHF. In DNA form, the CDR3 reads TGTGCCAGCAGTCGCACAGGGGTAGGCCAGCCCCAGCATTTT.

This clone was observed a few times. The chain uses TRBV27 and TRBJ1-2; 8 bases align to TRBD1. The CDR3 sequence is 13 residues long. Germline V gene sequence: CDR1 MNHEY, CDR2 SMNVEV (reference sequence). V lost 7 bases to trimming and J lost 8 bases; unmatched junction nucleotides: 9. CDR3 in amino acids: CASNNGQGRGYTF. The CDR3 bases are TGTGCCAGCAATAACGGACAGGGACGGGGCTACACCTTC.

The rearrangement joins TRBV11-2 to TRBJ1-2; D ambiguous. The CDR3 runs to 17 residues. The V and J ends lost 3 bases and 4 bases respectively, with 21 bases between them. Looked up from germline, CDR1 is SGHAT and CDR2 is FQNNGV. The CDR3 nucleotides are TGTGCCAGCAGCTTGGCAGGAGGGAACGTCGCCCTCTATGGCTACACCTTC. Protein product: CASSLAGGNVALYGYTF.

The CDR3 region has the DNA TGTGCCAGCAGCTTAGGACAGGGTCGGTACGAGCAGTACTTC. Its protein product is CASSLGQGRYEQYF. V and J are TRBV5-6 and TRBJ2-7; 8 nucleotides agree with TRBD1. The CDR3 spans 14 residues. Germline trimming cut 2 bases from V and 4 bases from J; bases unmatched to any gene: 5. CDR1 is SGHDT, CDR2 YYEEEE, per germline.

The V call is TRBV9, the J call TRBJ2-3; D perhaps matches TRBD2 (7 bases). Trimming shortened V by 3 bases and J by 3 bases, and 17 bases separated the two germline ends. Germline CDR1 reads SGDLS; CDR2 reads YYNGEE. This CDR3 has 16 residues. This chain's CDR3 is CASSGGGQPRTDTQYF. DNA of the CDR3: TGTGCCAGCAGCGGGGGGGGGCAGCCTAGAACAGATACGCAGTATTTT.

The CDR3 DNA sequence: TGTGCCAGTTCGGGGGGAGCGGAGAACTATGGCTACACCTTC. Protein product: CASSGGAENYGYTF. The chain employs TRBV19 and TRBJ1-2, with D perhaps TRBD1 (5 bases). Germline V gene data show CDR1 as LNHDA and CDR2 as SQIVND (reference sequence). The CDR3 totals 14 residues. V lost 8 bases and J 2 bases, leaving 15 bases between the germline ends.

The rearrangement links TRBV5-1 to TRBJ2-7; the match to TRBD2 covers 14 bases. The germline V gene has CDR1 SGHRS and CDR2 YFSETQ. With V trimmed by 4 bases and J by 8 bases, 11 bases remained unmatched. The CDR3 consists of 16 residues. The CDR3 DNA reads TGCGCCAGCAGCCCCCAAGCGGGACTAGCGGGAGCCAAGCAGTACTTC. Amino acids: CASSPQAGLAGAKQYF.

This clone showed up just a few times. V is TRBV5-6 and J is TRBJ1-5, with D unresolved. In germline, CDR1 is SGHDT, CDR2 YYEEEE. V was clipped by 5 bases and J by 1 base, with 10 bases between them. CDR3 length: 14 residues. CDR3 DNA: TGTGCCAGCAGTCCCTATCGGAGCAATCAGCCCCAGCATTTT. Translation gives CASSPYRSNQPQHF.

This chain joins TRBV5-1 and TRBJ1-1; 9 bases line up with TRBD1. V was clipped by 4 bases and J by 0 bases; unmatched bases: 7. This CDR3 region has 16 residues. Germline-derived CDR1 and CDR2 are SGHRS and YFSETQ. The CDR3 sequence: CASSVTGTGMNTEAFF. CDR3 DNA sequence: TGCGCCAGCAGCGTCACCGGGACAGGGATGAACACTGAAGCTTTCTTT.

V and J are TRBV10-3 and TRBJ1-2, with a weak D call TRBD1 (5 bases). Germline CDR1 ENHRY, CDR2 SYGVKD. This CDR3 spans 11 amino acids. Between the trimmed V and J ends, which lost 11 bases and 4 bases, there was a span of 11 bases. The CDR3 region is CASTDSYGYTF. The CDR3 coding sequence is TGTGCCTCCACCGACAGCTATGGCTACACCTTC.

The genes are TRBV10-2 and TRBJ1-3, with D hard to call. Between the trimmed V and J ends, which lost 2 bases and 3 bases, there was a span of 8 bases. The CDR3 extends over 14 amino acids. Germline V gives CDR1 WSHSY, CDR2 SAAADI. DNA for the CDR3: TGCGCCAGCAGTGAGCAGTCTCTTGGAAACACCATATATTTT. As protein: CASSEQSLGNTIYF.

This chain links TRBV5-4 with TRBJ2-6; 8 bases match TRBD1. The CDR3 has 13 amino acids. Germline V gene lookup returns CDR1 SGHNT and CDR2 YYREEE (reference sequence). The CDR3 bases are TGTGCGATGCAGGGGGCGGGGGCCAACGTCCTGACTTTC. Its protein is CAMQGAGANVLTF. The whole variable domain, filled in from reference TRBV5-4 and TRBJ2-6, reads ETGVTQSPTHLIKTRGQQVTLRCSSQSGHNTVSWYQQALGQGPQFIFQYYREEENGRGNFPPRFSGLQFPNYSSELNVNALELDDSALYLCAMQGAGANVLTFGAGSRLTVL.

The chain combines TRBV5-1 with TRBJ2-5; TRBD1 matches 9 bases. The CDR3 is made up of 14 amino acids. Trimming cost V 2 bases and J 5 bases; bases outside gene matches: 4. Germline lookup yields CDR1 SGHRS and CDR2 YFSETQ. CDR3 region: CASSLTGGEETQYF. The CDR3, as DNA: TGCGCCAGCAGCTTAACAGGGGGCGAGGAGACCCAGTACTTC.